Many counts were recorded for the clone carrying this TCR beta chain. The V and J ends lost 6 bases and 3 bases, in that order; junction bases with no gene match: 9. Germline CDR1 SEHNR, CDR2 FQNEAQ (reference sequence). The CDR3 has 15 amino acids. Enrollment excluded any patients with other autoimmune diseases, uncontrolled infections, pregnancy or lactation. Clinical symptoms, serum thyroxine, TRAb, thyroid ultrasound and orbital computed tomography determined diagnosis. The data stem from a study of Graves' ophthalmopathy and Graves' hyperthyroidism. RNA served as the template for amplifying TCR beta CDR3 regions. Scientists carried out first-round RT-PCR using HTBI primers and then a second-round multiplex PCR. MiXCR was run by TCRdb on the multiplex PCR reads, yielding one entry per CDR3 protein. The table has about 550,000 distinct CDR3 sequences, under 40% seen once.

This rearrangement joins TRBV7-9 to TRBJ1-2, with 8 bases fitting TRBD1. Sequenced material: peripheral blood or thyroid tissue (not recorded which). The sequence came from an adult man with Graves' hyperthyroidism. The CDR3 sequence is CASSNPTGAYYGYTF. In DNA, the CDR3 is TGTGCCAGCAGTAACCCGACAGGGGCGTACTATGGCTACACCTTC.